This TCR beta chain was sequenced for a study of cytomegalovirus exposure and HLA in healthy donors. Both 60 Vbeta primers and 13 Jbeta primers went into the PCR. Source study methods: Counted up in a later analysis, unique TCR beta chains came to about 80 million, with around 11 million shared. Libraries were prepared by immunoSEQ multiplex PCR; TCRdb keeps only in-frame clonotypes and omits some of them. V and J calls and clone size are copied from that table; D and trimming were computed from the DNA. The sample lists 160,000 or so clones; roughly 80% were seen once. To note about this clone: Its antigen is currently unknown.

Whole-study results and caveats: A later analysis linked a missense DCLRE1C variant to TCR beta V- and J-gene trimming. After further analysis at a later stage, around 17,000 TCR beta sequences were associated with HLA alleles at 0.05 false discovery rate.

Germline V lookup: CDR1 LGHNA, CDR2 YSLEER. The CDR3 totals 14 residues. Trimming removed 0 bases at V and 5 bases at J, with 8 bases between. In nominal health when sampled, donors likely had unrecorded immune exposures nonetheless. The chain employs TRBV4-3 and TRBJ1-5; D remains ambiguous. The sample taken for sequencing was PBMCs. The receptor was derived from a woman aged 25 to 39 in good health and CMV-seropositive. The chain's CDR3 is CASSQDRYHQPQHF. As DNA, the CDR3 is TGCGCCAGCAGCCAAGACAGATACCATCAGCCCCAGCATTTT.